One and the same sample provided the 21 T cell receptor beta chains below, sequenced in a study of blood T cell repertoires in COVID-19. Repertoires were generated with immunoSEQ multiplex PCR, while TCRdb's copy carries only in-frame clones and drops some. The repertoire includes about 170,000 clones, roughly 84% of them detected once, and more than 9% sits in the top ten. Material: peripheral blood. These receptors originate from an elderly woman with active or convalescent COVID-19.

The gene calls are TRBV5-1 and TRBJ1-2, with unresolved D. CDR1 SGHRS and CDR2 YFSETQ come from the germline V gene. The V end was cut by 0 bases, the J end by 8 bases, with 14 bases between. This CDR3 has 14 residues. CDR3: CASSLAEGREGYTF. In DNA, the CDR3 is TGCGCCAGCAGCTTGGCGGAGGGAAGGGAAGGCTACACCTTC.

The chain joins TRBV12-3 or TRBV12-4 to TRBJ2-3; D possibly corresponds to TRBD1 (6 bases). V lost 5 bases and J lost 2, with 8 bases in between. The CDR3 has 13 amino acids. For the CDR3, the DNA is TGTGCCAGCAGTCGGACAGTCACAGATACGCAGTATTTT. Amino acid sequence: CASSRTVTDTQYF.

The V call is TRBV6-6, the J call TRBJ1-2, with D uncertain. Trimming took 2 bases from V and 3 from J, leaving 13 bases between them. Germline lookup yields CDR1 MNHNY and CDR2 SVGAGI (reference sequence). This CDR3 has 15 residues. CDR3 in amino acids: CASSYGGVNDYGYTF. The CDR3 nucleotides read TGTGCCAGCAGTTACGGAGGAGTGAACGACTATGGCTACACCTTC.

V gene TRBV5-4 combines with J gene TRBJ2-1, with D possibly matching TRBD2 (6 bases). Germline V gene data show CDR1 as SGHNT and CDR2 as YYREEE (reference sequence). The CDR3 loop spans 15 amino acids. The ends were cut back, 1 base at V and 7 bases at J, with 15 bases in the middle. The CDR3 region has the DNA TGTGCCAGCAGCTTGATTACGGGAGTACGGAATGAGCAGTTCTTC. Its translation: CASSLITGVRNEQFF.

For this clone: The same CDR3 also results from other DNA sequences found in this sample. CDR3 DNA: TGCGCCAGCAGCTCGGGGGGACTAGCGGGGGGGTTCTGGTTCTTC. Protein sequence: CASSSGGLAGGFWFF. The gene calls are TRBV5-1 and TRBJ2-1; 16 nucleotides agree with TRBD2. The CDR3 contains 15 residues. Germline CDR1 is SGHRS and CDR2 is YFSETQ. V shed 3 bases, J shed 15 bases, and the junction held 9 bases outside the gene matches.

V is TRBV6-1 and J is TRBJ1-1; D ambiguous. V lost 1 base to trimming and J lost 6 bases, with 6 bases between them. Germline CDR1 is MNHNS and CDR2 is SASEGT. There are 12 residues in the CDR3. In DNA, the CDR3 is TGTGCCAGCAGTGAAGGGCCCCCTGAAGCTTTCTTT. Translated: CASSEGPPEAFF.

This clone was picked up one time. The chain employs TRBV2 and TRBJ1-5; 7 bases fit TRBD1. Per germline, CDR1 SNHLY and CDR2 FYNNEI. Trimming removed 9 bases from V and 5 bases from J; junction bases left unmatched: 13. CDR3 size: 15 residues. CDR3 loop: CASTQGEVSYQPQHF. DNA of the CDR3: TGTGCCAGTACCCAGGGGGAGGTCTCATATCAGCCCCAGCATTTT.

This chain uses TRBV29-1 with TRBJ1-1; 9 bases are shared with TRBD1. The CDR3 consists of 14 residues. The ends lost 4 bases at V and 6 bases at J; junction bases unmatched: 9. Germline V gene sequence: CDR1 SQVTM, CDR2 ANQGSEA. The CDR3 sequence is CSVGGGQGFSEAFF. The CDR3 coding sequence is TGCAGCGTTGGGGGGGGACAGGGTTTCTCTGAAGCTTTCTTT.

V is TRBV30 and J is TRBJ2-7; D remains ambiguous. CDR1 is GTSNPN, CDR2 SVGIG, per germline (reference sequence). This CDR3 has 13 residues. The V gene lost 2 bases and the J gene lost 2 bases, with 10 bases spanning the gap. CDR3 region: CAWSHSGPYEQYF. CDR3 nucleotides: TGTGCCTGGAGTCACTCGGGTCCCTACGAGCAGTACTTC.

The CDR3 region has the DNA TGTGCCAGCTCACCACAGACAGGGAGCACTGAAGCTTTCTTT. Its translation is CASSPQTGSTEAFF. The gene calls are TRBV18 and TRBJ1-1; 7 bases agree with TRBD1. V dropped 1 base and J dropped 4; count of bases not matched to a gene: 3. There are 14 residues in the CDR3. Germline V CDR1 and CDR2: KGHSH, LQKENI.

V and J are TRBV5-1 and TRBJ1-1, with a tentative D call TRBD1 (6 bases). Deletions cut 4 bases from V and 1 base from J, with 11 bases between. This CDR3 comprises 14 residues. CDR1 is SGHRS, CDR2 YFSETQ, per germline. The CDR3 DNA sequence: TGCGCCAGCAGCCCTGACAGGACGAACACTGAAGCTTTCTTT. Translation: CASSPDRTNTEAFF.

This clone was observed a single time. This chain links TRBV10-1 with TRBJ1-2; possible D gene TRBD1, 5 bases. The CDR3 sequence is 14 residues long. Germline V gives CDR1 WNHNN, CDR2 SYGVQD (reference sequence). Trimming left V 2 bases short and J 3 bases short, with 10 bases between. CDR3 DNA: TGCGCCAGCAGTGAGACAGGAATGGACTATGGCTACACCTTC. Translated: CASSETGMDYGYTF.

The chain uses TRBV5-1 and TRBJ2-3, with TRBD2 matching over 12 bases. V lost 7 bases and J lost 2; bases outside the gene matches: 11. Germline V gene data show CDR1 as SGHRS and CDR2 as YFSETQ. The CDR3 consists of 17 residues. The CDR3 sequence is CASRTSGRSTNTDTQYF. The CDR3 DNA follows: TGCGCCAGCCGAACTAGCGGGAGGTCCACTAACACAGATACGCAGTATTTT.

The chain is built from TRBV4-2 and TRBJ1-4, with D maybe TRBD1 (5 bases). This CDR3 has 15 residues. V lost 4 bases and J 0 bases, leaving 9 bases between the germline ends. Germline CDR1 is LGHNA and CDR2 is YNFKEQ. CDR3 sequence (DNA): TGTGCCAGCAGCCGACAGATAGCAACTAATGAAAAACTGTTTTTT. Translation gives CASSRQIATNEKLFF.

V gene TRBV5-1 combines with J gene TRBJ2-7; 12 bases fit TRBD2. Trimming at V came to 5 bases and at J to 4 bases, leaving 7 bases not matched to a gene. CDR1 is SGHRS, CDR2 YFSETQ, per germline. The CDR3 covers 15 residues. For the CDR3, the DNA is TGCGCCAGCAGTCGACCGACTAGCGGGAGTTACGAGCAGTACTTC. Translation: CASSRPTSGSYEQYF.

Regarding this clone: This same CDR3 is encoded by further DNA sequences in the sample. The chain links TRBV28 to TRBJ2-7; D not certain. Trimming shortened V by 4 bases and J by 3 bases, and 4 bases separated the two germline ends. The CDR3 has 11 residues. Germline lookup yields CDR1 MDHEN and CDR2 SYDVKM. In DNA form, the CDR3 reads TGTGCCAGCAGTTCCCGCTACGAGCAGTACTTC. Protein product: CASSSRYEQYF. Supplemented by reference TRBV28 and TRBJ2-7, the full variable domain reads DVKVTQSSRYLVKRTGEKVFLECVQDMDHENMFWYRQDPGLGLRLIYFSYDVKMKEKGDIPEGYSVSREKKERFSLILESASTNQTSMYLCASSSRYEQYFGPGTRLTVT.

In the case of this clone: Other DNA sequences in the sample encode the same CDR3. The chain couples TRBV9 to TRBJ1-1, with 9 positions matching TRBD1. Germline V gives CDR1 SGDLS, CDR2 YYNGEE. Trimming cost V 2 bases and J 3 bases; bases outside gene matches: 2. The CDR3 is 14 residues long. CDR3 nucleotide sequence: TGTGCCAGCAGCGTGCGACAGGGGGACACTGAAGCTTTCTTT. Residues: CASSVRQGDTEAFF. Full variable domain (outside the CDR3, taken from reference TRBV9 and TRBJ1-1): DSGVTQTPKHLITATGQRVTLRCSPRSGDLSVYWYQQSLDQGLQFLIQYYNGEERAKGNILERFSAQQFPDLHSELNLSSLELGDSALYFCASSVRQGDTEAFFGQGTRLTVV.

In its sample, this clone was seen once. The CDR3 DNA sequence: TGTGCCAGCAGTCCCCGGGGTAGCGGGAGGTATAATGAGCAGTTCTTC. It codes for CASSPRGSGRYNEQFF. The J gene is TRBJ2-1, the V gene TRBV27; 10 positions match TRBD2. CDR1 is MNHEY, CDR2 SMNVEV, per germline (reference sequence). The V gene end was trimmed by 5 bases and the J gene end by 7 bases; junction bases not matched to a gene: 11. This CDR3 is built from 16 residues.

The chain carries TRBV5-1 and TRBJ1-1; no clear D. This CDR3 is built from 13 residues. V gave up 2 bases and J gave up 2 bases, with 7 bases separating them. Germline assignment: CDR1 SGHRS and CDR2 YFSETQ. In nucleotides, the CDR3 is TGCGCCAGCAGCTTACGGGGAAACACTGAAGCTTTCTTT. Its translation is CASSLRGNTEAFF.

The chain employs TRBV9 and TRBJ1-2, with 9 bases identical to TRBD1. The CDR3 has 16 amino acids. In germline, CDR1 is SGDLS, CDR2 YYNGEE. Unmatched junction bases numbered 9, after V lost 6 bases and J lost 0 bases. CDR3 DNA sequence: TGTGCCAGCACCCGGACAGGGGTAGCGACTAACTATGGCTACACCTTC. Translated, it gives CASTRTGVATNYGYTF.

This clone showed up just a few times. This chain joins TRBV19 and TRBJ2-7; D remains unclear. The CDR3 has 14 residues. Per germline, CDR1 LNHDA and CDR2 SQIVND (reference sequence). V dropped 3 bases and J dropped 7 bases, with 16 bases sitting between them. CDR3 loop: CASSIAAGTVEQYF. CDR3 DNA: TGTGCCAGTAGTATCGCAGCAGGCACGGTGGAGCAGTACTTC.